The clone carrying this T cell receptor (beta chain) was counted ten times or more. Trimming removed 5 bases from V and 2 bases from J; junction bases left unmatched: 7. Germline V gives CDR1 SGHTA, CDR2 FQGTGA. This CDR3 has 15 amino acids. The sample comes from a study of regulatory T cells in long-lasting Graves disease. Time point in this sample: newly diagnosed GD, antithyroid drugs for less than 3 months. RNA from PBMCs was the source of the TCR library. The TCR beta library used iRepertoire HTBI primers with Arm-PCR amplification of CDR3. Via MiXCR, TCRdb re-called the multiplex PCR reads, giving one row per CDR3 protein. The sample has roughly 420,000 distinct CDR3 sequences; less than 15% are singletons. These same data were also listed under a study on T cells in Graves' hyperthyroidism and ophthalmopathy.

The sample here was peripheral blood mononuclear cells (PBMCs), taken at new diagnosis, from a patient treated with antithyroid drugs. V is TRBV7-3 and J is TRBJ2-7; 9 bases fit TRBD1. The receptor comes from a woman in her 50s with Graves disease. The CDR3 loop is CASSPGTGNPYEQYF. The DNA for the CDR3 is TGTGCCAGCAGCCCGGGGACAGGGAACCCCTACGAGCAGTACTTC.